This is a list of T cell receptor beta chains from one sample in a study of T-cell reconstitution after alpha-beta-depleted transplantation in children. MiXCR, run by TCRdb on the PCR reads, gives a single entry per CDR3 protein. The sample lists 150,000 to 250,000 distinct CDR3 sequences; approximately 6% were seen once. The sample was PBMCs, taken before TCRalphabeta/CD19-depleted stem cell transplant. Receptors were obtained from a girl in the first two years of life with combined immunodeficiency, due to receive a stem cell transplant. The CDR3 runs from the conserved cysteine through the conserved F or W. The D gene is left open where the match is weak. Not every row has a clone size; where given, it reads once, few, many or a size class.

TRBD1 TRBJ2-7 many TRBV6-2/TRBV6-3 TGTGCCAGCAGTTACACAGGGGGCTACGAGCAGTACTTC CASSYTGGYEQYF
NA TRBJ1-1 many TRBV29-1 TGCAGCGTAGTCCGATCTACAGGGCTGAACACTGAAGCTTTCTTT CSVVRSTGLNTEAFF
NA TRBJ2-1 few TRBV4-3 TGCGCCAGCAGCCAAGAATTCCGGGGTACTGAGCAGTTCTTC CASSQEFRGTEQFF
NA TRBJ1-1 many TRBV11-3 TGTGCCAGCAGCCCGATCAAGGGTAACACTGAAGCTTTCTTT CASSPIKGNTEAFF
NA TRBJ2-1 many TRBV7-9 TGTGCCAGCACACCTGAGGGGAATGAGCAGTTCTTC CASTPEGNEQFF
NA TRBJ1-1 many TRBV28 TGTGCCACCAGTGAGGTGGGCACTGAAGCTTTCTTT CATSEVGTEAFF
TRBD2 TRBJ2-3 many TRBV28 TGTGCCAGCAGTTTGGGCCCACTAGCGGGAGGGCCGATACAAGATACGCAGTATTTT CASSLGPLAGGPIQDTQYF
NA TRBJ2-6 NA TRBV5-4 TGTGCCAGCAGCTCGAGCTCGACCGGGACTGAATCCTCTGGGGCCAACGTCCTGACTTTC CASSSSSTGTESSGANVLTF
TRBD2 TRBJ2-7 many TRBV12-3/TRBV12-4 TGTGCCAGCACCTTAGCGGGATCCGTCTACGAGCAGTACTTC CASTLAGSVYEQYF
NA TRBJ1-5 many TRBV6-5 TGTGCCAGCAGTTACGCGGAGAATCAGCCCCAGCATTTT CASSYAENQPQHF
NA TRBJ2-5 many TRBV29-1 TGCAGCGTTGAAGATCCGGAGGATTGGGAGACCCAGTACTTC CSVEDPEDWETQYF
NA TRBJ2-3 NA TRBV2 TGTGCCAGTACCCAGAGGGCGGGAAGCACAGATACGCAGTATTTT CASTQRAGSTDTQYF
TRBD2 TRBJ2-1 many TRBV6-5 TGTGCCAGCAGCCCCCTGGCCGGTGTGCTAGCGGGAAGAAATGAGCAGTTCTTC CASSPLAGVLAGRNEQFF
TRBD1 TRBJ2-5 many TRBV3-1 TGTGCCAGCAGCCGAAATGGACAGGAAGAGACCCAGTACTTC CASSRNGQEETQYF
NA TRBJ2-5 many TRBV5-1 TGCGCCAGCAGCTTGGTTAGCACAACTGAAGAGACCCAGTACTTC CASSLVSTTEETQYF
TRBD2 TRBJ2-1 many TRBV29-1 TGCAGCGTTTTTAGCGGGAGGGCGCATGAGCAGTTCTTC CSVFSGRAHEQFF
NA TRBJ1-5 many TRBV14 TGTGCCAGCAGCCAAGATGAAGGGCGTCAGCCCCAGCATTTT CASSQDEGRQPQHF
NA TRBJ1-6 many TRBV4-1 TGCGCCAGCAGCCAAGGAAATCATAATTCACCCCTCCACTTT CASSQGNHNSPLHF
NA TRBJ2-5 few TRBV29-1 TGCAGCCCCCGGCTCAGGACAGACGAGACCCAGTACTTC CSPRLRTDETQYF
NA TRBJ2-1 many TRBV28 TGTGCCAGCAGTTTAGGAGGGGCCTCCTACAATGAGCAGTTCTTC CASSLGGASYNEQFF
NA TRBJ2-2 many TRBV4-2 TGTGCCAGCAGCCAAGATCGGTTTCCCCCGGGCGGGGAGCTGTTTTTT CASSQDRFPPGGELFF
NA TRBJ2-1 many TRBV5-1 TGCGCCAGCAGCTCCCCCGGAGCAGTCAAAATCTTC CASSSPGAVKIF
NA TRBJ2-7 many TRBV20-1 TGCAGTGCTAGTCACCCCCGGGGGTCCTACGAGCAGTACTTC CSASHPRGSYEQYF
NA TRBJ2-7 many TRBV4-1 TGCGCCAGCAGCCAAGTACTTTCGGCCTACGAGCAGTACTTC CASSQVLSAYEQYF
NA TRBJ2-5 many TRBV12-3/TRBV12-4 TGTGCCAGCAGTTTCAGAGGGATGGAGACCCAGTACTTC CASSFRGMETQYF
NA TRBJ2-1 NA TRBV3-1 TGTGCCAGCAGCCAAGGACCAACTTACGGGGCATACAATGAGCAGTTCTTC CASSQGPTYGAYNEQFF
NA TRBJ2-7 NA TRBV6-1 TGTGCCAGCAGCCCGGGACCTCTCCCCTACGAGCAGTACTTC CASSPGPLPYEQYF
TRBD2 TRBJ2-1 many TRBV6-5 TGTGCCAGCAGCATTAGCGGGAGGTACAATGAGCAGTTCTTC CASSISGRYNEQFF
NA TRBJ2-3 many TRBV20-1 TGCAGTGCTCCGACATCCCCCATATTCTCACATACGCAGTATTTT CSAPTSPIFSHTQYF
TRBD1 TRBJ2-7 many TRBV20-1 TGCAGTGCTAGAGATTGGACAGGCGACCCCTACGAGCAGTACTTC CSARDWTGDPYEQYF
TRBD2 TRBJ2-3 many TRBV28 TGTGCCAGCAGTTTAGCGGGGGAGGCAGATACGCAGTATTTT CASSLAGEADTQYF
NA TRBJ2-6 NA TRBV5-1 TGCGCCAGCAGCGGTCGGCCCTCTGGGGCCAACGTCCTGACTTTC CASSGRPSGANVLTF
NA TRBJ1-1 NA TRBV21-1 TGTGCCAGCAGCACCTTACAGGGAGGCACTGAAGCTTTCTTT CASSTLQGGTEAFF
NA TRBJ2-1 many TRBV25-1 TGTGCCAGCAGTGAGTCGAACAGCCACAATGAGCAGTTCTTC CASSESNSHNEQFF
NA TRBJ2-6 many TRBV20-1 TGCAGTGGACGGGACTCACTCTCTGGGGCCAACGTCCTGACTTTC CSGRDSLSGANVLTF
NA TRBJ2-2 NA TRBV14 TGTGCCAGCAGCGTTAGGGACGGAATCACCGGGGAGCTGTTTTTT CASSVRDGITGELFF
TRBD1 TRBJ2-7 many TRBV29-1 TGCAGCGTTCCGGGACAGCGATCCTACGAGCAGTACTTC CSVPGQRSYEQYF
NA TRBJ2-7 NA TRBV12-3/TRBV12-4 TGTGCCAGCAGTATAAAGGGTCGCTACGAGCAGTACTTC CASSIKGRYEQYF
TRBD2 TRBJ2-1 many TRBV5-6 TGTGCCAGCAGCTTGCCTAGCGGACTTTACAATGAGCAGTTCTTC CASSLPSGLYNEQFF
NA TRBJ2-3 many TRBV29-1 TGCAGCGTTCTTCCCGGAGGGACAGATACGCAGTATTTT CSVLPGGTDTQYF
TRBD1 TRBJ1-2 many TRBV5-6 TGTGCCAGCAGCTCGGTCGACAGGGGGGCTGGCTACACCTTC CASSSVDRGAGYTF
NA TRBJ2-2 many TRBV3-1 TGTGCCAGCAGCCAAGTTTACGGGATCGGGGAGCTGTTTTTT CASSQVYGIGELFF
NA TRBJ2-7 many TRBV6-1 TGTGCCAGCAGTGAAGATGGCGGCTACGAGCAGTACTTC CASSEDGGYEQYF
NA TRBJ1-1 many TRBV29-1 TGCAGCGTTGAATTTACCGGACTCATGAACACTGAAGCTTTCTTT CSVEFTGLMNTEAFF
TRBD2 TRBJ2-1 many TRBV7-8 TGTGCCAGCAGCCTCCTCCGGCGGGGACTAGACTACAATGAGCAGTTCTTC CASSLLRRGLDYNEQFF
NA TRBJ2-3 many TRBV4-3 TGCGCCAGCAGCCTTAAGTCCCCCACTACAAGGGCAGATACGCAGTATTTT CASSLKSPTTRADTQYF
NA TRBJ2-7 few TRBV28 TGTGCCAGCAGTCATGGACGGAACTCCTACGAGCAGTACTTC CASSHGRNSYEQYF
TRBD2 TRBJ2-7 many TRBV20-1 TGCAGTGCTGGCTCTGTGACTAGCGGGAGGCCCTACGAGCAGTACTTC CSAGSVTSGRPYEQYF
NA TRBJ2-2 many TRBV11-2 TGTGCCAGCAGCCGGTGGACCGGGGAGCTGTTTTTT CASSRWTGELFF
NA TRBJ2-1 many TRBV29-1 TGCAGCGTGGACCCAGCGTCCGGTCTCTACAATGAGCAGTTCTTC CSVDPASGLYNEQFF
NA TRBJ1-5 many TRBV20-1 TGCAGTGCTAGTGAGGGGGATCAGCCCCAGCATTTT CSASEGDQPQHF
NA TRBJ2-7 many TRBV11-2 TGTGCCAGCAGCTTAGTTTTCGGCAGGATGGCCTACGAGCAGTACTTC CASSLVFGRMAYEQYF
NA TRBJ2-3 many TRBV7-9 TGTGCCAGCAGCTCAAGTGGGGGACGAGATACGCAGTATTTT CASSSSGGRDTQYF
TRBD1 TRBJ2-5 many TRBV9 TGTGCCAGCAGCGCGGATTTGGGACAGCAAGAGACCCAGTACTTC CASSADLGQQETQYF
NA TRBJ2-5 many TRBV11-2 TGTGCCAGCAGCTTAGATCGCGTACAAGAGACCCAGTACTTC CASSLDRVQETQYF